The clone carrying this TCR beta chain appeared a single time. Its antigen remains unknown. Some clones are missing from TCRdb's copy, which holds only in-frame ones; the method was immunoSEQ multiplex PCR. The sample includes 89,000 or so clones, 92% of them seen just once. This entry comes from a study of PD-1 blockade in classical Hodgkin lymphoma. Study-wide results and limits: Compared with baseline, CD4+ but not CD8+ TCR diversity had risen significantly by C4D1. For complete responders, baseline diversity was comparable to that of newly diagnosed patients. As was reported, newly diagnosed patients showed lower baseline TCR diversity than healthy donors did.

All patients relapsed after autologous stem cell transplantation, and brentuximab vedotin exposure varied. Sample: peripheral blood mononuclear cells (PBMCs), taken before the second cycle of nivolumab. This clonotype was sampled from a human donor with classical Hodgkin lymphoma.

CDR3 sequence (DNA): TGCAGCGTTGCGGACACTACCTACGAGCAGTACTTC. It translates to CSVADTTYEQYF. This chain connects TRBV29-1 to TRBJ2-7; perhaps TRBD1 as D (5 bases). Germline V gene data show CDR1 as SQVTM and CDR2 as ANQGSEA. The V and J ends lost 4 bases and 2 bases respectively, with 9 bases between them. This CDR3 has 12 amino acids.